Listed here are 19 T cell receptor beta chains from one sample, sequenced in a study of OX40 agonist ivuxolimab in advanced cancers. Clones were read by immunoSEQ multiplex PCR, and TCRdb kept only the in-frame ones, dropping some. The sample lists around 100,000 clones, around nine tenths occurring once. The specimen was CD4+ or CD8+ T cells sorted from blood, collected in a trial of the OX40 agonist ivuxolimab. The receptors derive from an adult with an advanced solid tumor such as melanoma, head and neck, liver or kidney cancer.

This clone was counted once. The chain employs TRBV2 and TRBJ1-3, with 9 bases that match TRBD1. Germline assignment: CDR1 SNHLY and CDR2 FYNNEI. The CDR3 is 18 amino acids. Losses at the gene ends were 1 base for V and 0 bases for J; bases not matched to a gene: 7. The CDR3 region is CASSEDRRDRDSGNTIYF. The CDR3 nucleotides read TGTGCCAGCAGTGAAGATAGAAGGGACAGGGACTCTGGAAACACCATATATTTT.

This clone was counted once. This chain joins TRBV7-3 and TRBJ2-7; TRBD1 matches 9 bases. In germline, CDR1 is SGHTA, CDR2 FQGTGA. V lost 5 bases to trimming and J lost 1 base; unmatched junction nucleotides: 6. CDR3 size: 15 residues. In nucleotides, the CDR3 is TGTGCCAGCAGCATTACCGGGACAGGGTCCTACGAGCAGTACTTC. Its protein product is CASSITGTGSYEQYF.

The chain combines TRBV21-1 with TRBJ1-4. TRBV21-1 is reported as a pseudogene. The CDR3 contains 16 residues. The CDR3 DNA follows: TGTGCCAGCAGCAAAGCGCTTGGGGGGATTAATGAAAAACTGTTTTTT. It translates to CASSKALGGINEKLFF.

This chain joins TRBV5-4 and TRBJ2-7; the D gene is possibly TRBD2 (6 bases). Germline V gene sequence: CDR1 SGHNT, CDR2 YYREEE (reference sequence). The ends were cut back, 5 bases at V and 6 bases at J, with 18 bases in the middle. The length of the CDR3 is 14 residues. The DNA for the CDR3 is TGTGCCAGCAGATCCCCCGGGAGAACGGGCGAGCAGTACTTC. Residues: CASRSPGRTGEQYF.

In DNA, the CDR3 is TGTGCCTGGAGTGGGCGCTATACGCAGTATTTT. Translation gives CAWSGRYTQYF. The rearrangement joins TRBV30 to TRBJ2-3; no clear D gene. The CDR3 sequence is 11 residues long. Deletions cut 1 base from V and 7 bases from J, with 6 bases between. Germline loops: CDR1 GTSNPN, CDR2 SVGIG (reference sequence).

J is TRBJ1-3 and V is TRBV5-1; D ambiguous. Trimming took off 7 bases at V and 0 bases at J, with 8 bases between the two ends. CDR3 length equals 13 residues. Germline assignment: CDR1 SGHRS and CDR2 YFSETQ. CDR3 bases: TGCGCCAGCGGAGCATCCTCTGGAAACACCATATATTTT. Translating it yields CASGASSGNTIYF.

The chain employs TRBV7-2 and TRBJ2-3, with D possibly being TRBD1 (5 bases). The ends were cut back, 5 bases at V and 2 bases at J, with 8 bases in the middle. In germline, CDR1 is SGHTA, CDR2 FQGNSA. CDR3 length: 13 residues. CDR3 residues: CASSRQYTDTQYF. The CDR3 DNA reads as TGTGCCAGCAGCCGACAGTACACAGATACGCAGTATTTT.

The rearrangement links TRBV5-3 to TRBJ2-3; TRBD2 aligns across 12 bases. TRBV5-3 is an open reading frame whose function is uncertain. This CDR3 spans 19 amino acids. J lost 0 bases, V lost 2 bases, and 10 bases had no gene match. The CDR3 nucleotides are TGTGCCAGAAGCTTCGCTCCGGGACTAGCGGGTAACAGCACAGATACGCAGTATTTT. Translation gives CARSFAPGLAGNSTDTQYF.

The rearrangement links TRBV6-1 to TRBJ1-5, with 8 bases matching TRBD1. The CDR3 runs 13 residues. Per the germline V gene, CDR1 is MNHNS and CDR2 is SASEGT. Written as DNA, the CDR3 is TGTGCATCAACCCAGGGGGCTGCTCAGCCCCAGCATTTT. Its translation is CASTQGAAQPQHF.

J is TRBJ2-2 and V is TRBV29-1; D assignment may be TRBD1 or TRBD2 (5 bases each). The CDR3 spans 11 residues. Germline CDR1 is SQVTM and CDR2 is ANQGSEA. Trimming cost V 6 bases and J 3 bases, with 5 bases left between them. CDR3 in amino acids: CSVGDTGELFF. The CDR3 DNA follows: TGCAGCGTGGGGGACACCGGGGAGCTGTTTTTT.

The chain couples TRBV5-1 to TRBJ1-5; D is undetermined. The CDR3 contains 13 residues. Trimming stripped 0 bases from V and 6 bases from J, with 7 bases between. CDR1 is SGHRS, CDR2 YFSETQ, per germline. This CDR3 reads CASSLAGSQPQHF. CDR3 in DNA: TGCGCCAGCAGCTTGGCGGGGTCTCAGCCCCAGCATTTT. The full variable domain, rest sourced from reference TRBV5-1 and TRBJ1-5, is KAGVTQTPRYLIKTRGQQVTLSCSPISGHRSVSWYQQTPGQGLQFLFEYFSETQRNKGNFPGRFSGRQFSNSRSEMNVSTLELGDSALYLCASSLAGSQPQHFGDGTRLSIL.

The gene calls are TRBV27 and TRBJ1-4, with D perhaps TRBD1 (5 bases). The CDR3 contains 18 residues. Germline V gene lookup returns CDR1 MNHEY and CDR2 SMNVEV (reference sequence). The germline V and J ends were trimmed by 0 bases and 8 bases, with 22 bases remaining between them. In DNA form, the CDR3 reads TGTGCCAGCAGTTTATCGTTGGGTGGAACCCCAGGGCTCGAAAAACTGTTTTTT. It translates to CASSLSLGGTPGLEKLFF.

The chain employs TRBV6-5 and TRBJ1-2, with 8 bases matching TRBD1. This CDR3 is built from 16 residues. The V gene's germline CDR1 is MNHEY and CDR2 SVGAGI. The J segment lost 2 bases and the V segment lost 2 bases, leaving 7 bases of the junction unmatched. CDR3 sequence reads: CASSYPLGQGNYGYTF. The CDR3, as DNA: TGTGCCAGCAGTTACCCTCTAGGACAGGGAAACTATGGCTACACCTTC.

V gene TRBV7-8 combines with J gene TRBJ1-2; D not resolved. V lost 1 base, J lost 1 base, and 7 bases lay in between. This CDR3 spans 14 amino acids. Germline V gene lookup returns CDR1 SGHVS and CDR2 FQNEAQ. The chain's CDR3 is CASSLVANNYGYTF. The CDR3 coding sequence is TGTGCCAGCAGCTTAGTTGCGAATAACTATGGCTACACCTTC.

This chain joins TRBV4-2 and TRBJ1-4, with a tentative D call TRBD1 (5 bases). Looked up from germline, CDR1 is LGHNA and CDR2 is YNFKEQ. The V end lost 1 base, the J end lost 5 bases, and 11 bases lay between the germline ends. The length of the CDR3 is 15 residues. The CDR3 DNA reads TGTGCCAGCAGCCAAGCCGGGGGGTCGAATGAAAAACTGTTTTTT. Translation gives CASSQAGGSNEKLFF.

The V call is TRBV4-3, the J call TRBJ1-3; no definite D call. CDR3 length: 14 residues. With 0 bases removed from V and 0 bases from J, the gap between germline ends came to 3 bases. CDR1 is LGHNA and CDR2 is YSLEER in the germline V gene. The CDR3: CASSQDSSGNTIYF. The CDR3 DNA reads TGCGCCAGCAGCCAAGACAGCTCTGGAAACACCATATATTTT.

This clone occurred a few times. The chain employs TRBV18 and TRBJ2-5; 8 bases agree with TRBD1. The V gene's germline CDR1 is KGHSH and CDR2 LQKENI. V lost 0 bases to trimming and J lost 4 bases; unmatched junction nucleotides: 4. The CDR3 totals 15 residues. The CDR3 DNA sequence: TGTGCCAGCTCACCACCGGGCACAGGGGGAGAGACCCAGTACTTC. The encoded protein is CASSPPGTGGETQYF.

The J gene is TRBJ2-1, the V gene TRBV5-6; D is unclear. CDR1 and CDR2 from the germline V gene are SGHDT and YYEEEE. Deletions cut 0 bases from V and 0 bases from J, with 10 bases between. The CDR3 totals 16 residues. CDR3 sequence reads: CASSLAQPGSYNEQFF. The CDR3 coding sequence is TGTGCCAGCAGCTTGGCGCAGCCCGGCTCCTACAATGAGCAGTTCTTC.

The table lists this clone with a count of one. The chain employs TRBV6-5 and TRBJ2-2, with TRBD1 as a possible D gene (6 bases). The germline V and J ends were trimmed by 3 bases and 0 bases, with 11 bases remaining between them. In germline, CDR1 is MNHEY, CDR2 SVGAGI. The CDR3 sequence is 16 residues long. CDR3 DNA sequence: TGTGCCAGCAGTTATAACCCAGGGGCGAACACCGGGGAGCTGTTTTTT. Translated: CASSYNPGANTGELFF.